The 32 T cell receptor beta chains given below trace back to one sample, sequenced in a study of blood T cell repertoires in COVID-19. Assay used: immunoSEQ multiplex PCR; TCRdb lists only in-frame clones, some missing. The data show hundreds of thousands of clones, with about four fifths seen just once and about 8.9% held by the top ten. Sequencing was performed on peripheral blood. These receptors came from a man older than 75 with acute or convalescent COVID-19.

The chain carries TRBV2 and TRBJ2-7; 9 nucleotides align to TRBD1. V lost 7 bases, J lost 2 bases, and 6 bases stayed unmatched. This CDR3 has 14 residues. CDR1 and CDR2 from the germline V gene are SNHLY and FYNNEI. The CDR3 loop is CASTRGDRAYEQYF. DNA for the CDR3: TGTGCCAGCACCAGAGGGGACAGGGCCTACGAGCAGTACTTC.

This chain links TRBV6-1 with TRBJ2-7, with 9 nucleotides matching TRBD1. The CDR3 runs 14 residues. Looked up from germline, CDR1 is MNHNS and CDR2 is SASEGT. Trimming cost V 3 bases and J 8 bases; bases outside gene matches: 8. CDR3 residues: CASSDDGTGSQQYF. The CDR3 DNA reads as TGTGCCAGCAGTGACGACGGGACAGGGTCACAGCAGTACTTC.

This clone was observed a few times. The chain joins TRBV2 to TRBJ2-7; 9 bases are shared with TRBD1. The CDR3 is made up of 13 amino acids. CDR1 is SNHLY, CDR2 FYNNEI, per germline. Trimming at V came to 5 bases and at J to 3 bases, leaving 2 bases not matched to a gene. The CDR3 DNA is TGTGCCAGCAGTCAGGACAGGGGCTACGAGCAGTACTTC. Residues: CASSQDRGYEQYF.

This rearrangement joins TRBV21-1 to TRBJ2-1; the D segment call TRBD1 is taken from the table without a DNA check. TRBV21-1 is tagged as a pseudogene. The CDR3 has 17 amino acids. CDR3 coding DNA: TGTGCCAGCAGCAAAGCGCGGACAGGGGCGAGATACAATGAGCAGTTCTTC. It is translated as CASSKARTGARYNEQFF.

The J gene is TRBJ1-5, the V gene TRBV2; 11 bases map to TRBD1. This CDR3 region has 15 residues. The germline V gene has CDR1 SNHLY and CDR2 FYNNEI. After removal of 8 bases from V and 6 bases from J, the junction contained 9 bases not matched to a gene. The CDR3 DNA reads as TGTGCCAGCCGGATCGGACAGGGGGCGGTTCAGCCCCAGCATTTT. Protein: CASRIGQGAVQPQHF.

The genes are TRBV19 and TRBJ2-5; TRBD1 agrees at 9 bases. J was trimmed by 4 bases and V by 1 base; bases with no gene match: 4. The CDR3 runs to 15 residues. Germline CDR1 LNHDA, CDR2 SQIVND (reference sequence). CDR3 region: CASSIAGQGGETQYF. The CDR3 bases are TGTGCCAGTAGTATAGCGGGACAGGGAGGAGAGACCCAGTACTTC.

The rearrangement uses TRBV3-1 (or the pseudogene TRBV3-2) and TRBJ1-4, with TRBD1 matching over 9 bases. The CDR3 is made up of 15 amino acids. Germline CDR1 LGHDT, CDR2 YNNKEL (reference sequence). With V trimmed by 2 bases and J by 10 bases, 8 bases remained unmatched. The CDR3 DNA reads TGTGCCAGCAGCCAACTAGGGACAGGGCATCGAAAACTGTTTTTT. It codes for CASSQLGTGHRKLFF.

J is TRBJ1-5 and V is TRBV7-2, with D maybe TRBD1 (5 bases). The CDR3 has 14 amino acids. Per the germline V gene, CDR1 is SGHTA and CDR2 is FQGNSA. The V end lost 2 bases, the J end lost 5 bases, and 10 bases lay between the germline ends. The CDR3: CASSLKGIDQPQHF. The CDR3 region has the DNA TGTGCCAGCAGCTTAAAGGGGATTGATCAGCCCCAGCATTTT.

This clone was recorded only once. This chain links TRBV19 with TRBJ2-7, with a possible D match to TRBD1 (6 bases). The CDR3 runs to 13 residues. V lost 5 bases and J lost 5, with 13 bases in between. Per germline, CDR1 LNHDA and CDR2 SQIVND (reference sequence). The chain's CDR3 is CASSVVQGNEQYF. For the CDR3, the DNA is TGTGCCAGTAGTGTAGTACAGGGCAACGAGCAGTACTTC. Full variable domain (missing parts from reference TRBV19 and TRBJ2-7): DGGITQSPKYLFRKEGQNVTLSCEQNLNHDAMYWYRQDPGQGLRLIYYSQIVNDFQKGDIAEGYSVSREKKESFPLTVTSAQKNPTAFYLCASSVVQGNEQYFGPGTRLTVT.

The chain carries TRBV18 and TRBJ1-4; D call uncertain. The germline V gene encodes CDR1 KGHSH and CDR2 LQKENI. The CDR3 loop spans 13 amino acids. The germline V and J ends were trimmed by 3 bases and 8 bases, with 10 bases remaining between them. The CDR3 here is CASSPPVGEKLFF. The CDR3 region has the DNA TGTGCCAGCTCACCCCCTGTCGGGGAAAAACTGTTTTTT.

V usage is TRBV19 and J usage is TRBJ2-3; 7 positions match TRBD2. This CDR3 has 16 residues. In germline, CDR1 is LNHDA, CDR2 SQIVND (reference sequence). J lost 0 bases, V lost 5 bases, and 8 bases had no gene match. The CDR3 region is CASSDLLAPSTDTQYF. For the CDR3, the DNA is TGTGCCAGTAGTGACCTACTAGCGCCGAGCACAGATACGCAGTATTTT.

The rearrangement links TRBV5-6 to TRBJ1-2, with 8 bases identical to TRBD1. Germline CDR1 and CDR2: SGHDT and YYEEEE. This CDR3 spans 16 amino acids. The junction had 8 bases not matched to a gene; V was cut back by 0 bases and J by 4 bases. The CDR3 sequence is CASSLGLQGAVYGYTF. For the CDR3, the DNA is TGTGCCAGCAGCTTGGGGCTTCAGGGGGCGGTCTATGGCTACACCTTC.

This clone was counted only a few times. CDR3: CASSSGTGGAGWEKLFF. CDR3 DNA: TGCGCCAGCAGCTCCGGGACAGGGGGCGCCGGGTGGGAAAAACTGTTTTTT. The J gene is TRBJ1-4, the V gene TRBV5-1; 12 bases map to TRBD1. This CDR3 has 17 residues. Germline V lookup: CDR1 SGHRS, CDR2 YFSETQ. The V and J ends lost 3 bases and 8 bases, in that order; junction bases with no gene match: 11.

J is TRBJ2-1 and V is TRBV5-4, with 8 bases fitting TRBD2. V lost 0 bases to trimming and J lost 1 base; unmatched junction nucleotides: 3. This CDR3 region has 16 residues. Germline assignment: CDR1 SGHNT and CDR2 YYREEE (reference sequence). The CDR3 DNA follows: TGTGCCAGCAGCTTGGCCGGGGGGGCTTCCTACAATGAGCAGTTCTTC. Its translation: CASSLAGGASYNEQFF.

V and J are TRBV5-1 and TRBJ1-2, with D perhaps matching TRBD1 (5 bases). This CDR3 comprises 15 residues. Trimming took 0 bases from V and 3 from J, leaving 12 bases between them. CDR1 SGHRS and CDR2 YFSETQ come from the germline V gene. The CDR3 sequence: CASSLGPGLDYGYTF. Here the CDR3 DNA reads TGCGCCAGCAGCTTGGGTCCGGGACTGGACTATGGCTACACCTTC.

The chain joins TRBV4-2 to TRBJ2-7, with 9 positions matching TRBD2. The V segment lost 1 base and the J segment 4 bases; nucleotides outside the gene matches: 5. Germline V lookup: CDR1 LGHNA, CDR2 YNFKEQ. This CDR3 has 15 amino acids. CDR3 nucleotides: TGTGCCAGCAGCCAAGGGGCGGGGGGGCGATACGAGCAGTACTTC. It codes for CASSQGAGGRYEQYF.

This chain links TRBV18 with TRBJ2-7; D is perhaps TRBD1 (5 bases). Germline lookup yields CDR1 KGHSH and CDR2 LQKENI. This CDR3 is 14 amino acids long. Deletions cut 5 bases from V and 0 bases from J, with 11 bases between. CDR3 loop: CASSSPTVSYEQYF. The CDR3 nucleotides are TGTGCCAGCTCATCTCCGACAGTCTCCTACGAGCAGTACTTC. Combining the CDR3 with reference TRBV18 and TRBJ2-7 gives the whole variable domain NAGVMQNPRHLVRRRGQEARLRCSPMKGHSHVYWYRQLPEEGLKFMVYLQKENIIDESGMPKERFSAEFPKEGPSILRIQQVVRGDSAAYFCASSSPTVSYEQYFGPGTRLTVT.

The rearrangement uses TRBV5-1 and TRBJ2-2, with 10 bases that match TRBD2. Germline V gene sequence: CDR1 SGHRS, CDR2 YFSETQ. CDR3 length equals 16 residues. The V segment lost 5 bases and the J segment 4 bases; nucleotides outside the gene matches: 8. The CDR3 DNA follows: TGCGCCAGCAGTATCTCTAGCGGGAGCGGCACCGGGGAGCTGTTTTTT. Protein: CASSISSGSGTGELFF.

This clone was seen a few times. The chain has TRBV7-2 and TRBJ1-5; TRBD1 matches 7 bases. CDR3 size: 15 residues. Per the germline V gene, CDR1 is SGHTA and CDR2 is FQGNSA. V was clipped by 1 base and J by 3 bases; unmatched bases: 3. The CDR3 sequence is CASSLEGGPNQPQHF. The CDR3 DNA sequence: TGTGCCAGCAGCTTAGAAGGGGGCCCCAATCAGCCCCAGCATTTT.

The rearrangement joins TRBV2 to TRBJ1-1; D is unclear. This CDR3 comprises 16 residues. The ends were cut back, 3 bases at V and 4 bases at J, with 18 bases in the middle. Germline CDR1 SNHLY, CDR2 FYNNEI. The CDR3 region is CASSEDSRGLGTEAFF. CDR3 nucleotides: TGTGCCAGCAGTGAGGATTCGAGAGGGCTGGGCACTGAAGCTTTCTTT.

The rearrangement joins TRBV19 to TRBJ2-3; a weak D match, TRBD2 (6 bases). V dropped 1 base and J dropped 5 bases, with 13 bases sitting between them. This CDR3 contains 15 residues. CDR1 and CDR2 from the germline V gene are LNHDA and SQIVND (reference sequence). The CDR3 DNA sequence: TGTGCCAGTAGTATAGCGGGAGTGAAGGGAGATACGCAGTATTTT. Translating it yields CASSIAGVKGDTQYF.

The chain carries TRBV4-2 and TRBJ1-2; 11 bases agree with TRBD1. The CDR3 loop spans 19 amino acids. Germline V gene sequence: CDR1 LGHNA, CDR2 YNFKEQ. The J segment lost 2 bases and the V segment lost 1 base, leaving 12 bases of the junction unmatched. CDR3 residues: CASSQGGLGTGGTNYGYTF. The CDR3 DNA is TGTGCCAGCAGCCAAGGAGGCCTTGGGACAGGGGGGACCAACTATGGCTACACCTTC.

The chain uses TRBV18 and TRBJ1-1, with a weak D call TRBD1 (5 bases). The CDR3 consists of 15 residues. The germline V gene has CDR1 KGHSH and CDR2 LQKENI. The V and J ends lost 2 bases and 6 bases respectively, with 16 bases between them. This CDR3 reads CASSPSNSARAEAFF. The CDR3 coding sequence is TGTGCCAGCTCACCATCGAACAGCGCCAGGGCTGAAGCTTTCTTT.

This clone has more than one count but fewer than ten. The genes are TRBV6-5 and TRBJ2-2; the match to TRBD1 covers 7 bases. Germline assignment: CDR1 MNHEY and CDR2 SVGAGI. The junction had 2 bases not matched to a gene; V was cut back by 6 bases and J by 1 base. This CDR3 region has 14 residues. In nucleotides, the CDR3 is TGTGCCAGCAGCCGGGACAGGAACACCGGGGAGCTGTTTTTT. The encoded protein is CASSRDRNTGELFF.

The chain links TRBV18 to TRBJ2-1; 11 nucleotides match TRBD2. With V trimmed by 6 bases and J by 4 bases, 14 bases remained unmatched. Germline lookup yields CDR1 KGHSH and CDR2 LQKENI. The CDR3 spans 18 residues. CDR3 sequence (DNA): TGTGCCAGCTCGCCTAGAACTCCGGGACTAGCGGTATACAATGAGCAGTTCTTC. Translation gives CASSPRTPGLAVYNEQFF. Using reference TRBV18 and TRBJ2-1 for the parts outside the CDR3, the full variable domain is NAGVMQNPRHLVRRRGQEARLRCSPMKGHSHVYWYRQLPEEGLKFMVYLQKENIIDESGMPKERFSAEFPKEGPSILRIQQVVRGDSAAYFCASSPRTPGLAVYNEQFFGPGTRLTVL.

The chain employs TRBV5-5 and TRBJ1-1, with 9 bases identical to TRBD1. Per the germline V gene, CDR1 is SGHKS and CDR2 is YYEKEE (reference sequence). This CDR3 is 15 amino acids long. V lost 4 bases and J lost 1; bases outside the gene matches: 5. The CDR3 coding sequence is TGTGCCAGCAGCGCGTTGACAGGGGGGAACACTGAAGCTTTCTTT. Amino acids: CASSALTGGNTEAFF.

The chain recombines TRBV4-2 with TRBJ1-6, with 10 bases aligning to TRBD1. V dropped 8 bases and J dropped 10; count of bases not matched to a gene: 5. Germline CDR1 reads LGHNA; CDR2 reads YNFKEQ. This CDR3 is built from 13 residues. This CDR3 reads CASAGQGNSPLHF. Here the CDR3 DNA reads TGTGCCAGCGCGGGACAGGGGAACTCACCCCTCCACTTT.

This chain links TRBV25-1 with TRBJ2-7; 9 nucleotides align to TRBD2. Germline V CDR1 and CDR2: MGHDK, SYGVNS. This CDR3 comprises 15 residues. V shed 4 bases and J 3 bases; nucleotides not matched to a gene: 7. The CDR3: CASSARGLAFYEQYF. CDR3 bases: TGTGCCAGCAGTGCCCGAGGACTAGCGTTCTACGAGCAGTACTTC.

The rearrangement joins TRBV19 to TRBJ2-6; TRBD2 is a possible D gene (5 bases). The V and J ends lost 10 bases and 2 bases respectively, with 12 bases between them. This CDR3 has 14 amino acids. Germline CDR1 and CDR2: LNHDA and SQIVND (reference sequence). CDR3: CATDGGAGANVLTF. The DNA for the CDR3 is TGTGCCACCGACGGAGGAGCTGGGGCCAACGTCCTGACTTTC.

The chain carries TRBV15 and TRBJ1-2, with TRBD1 matching over 10 bases. Germline loops: CDR1 LNHNV, CDR2 YYDKDF (reference sequence). After removal of 3 bases from V and 3 bases from J, the junction contained 7 bases not matched to a gene. The CDR3 is made up of 16 amino acids. The CDR3 loop reads CATSSPGQGTDYGYTF. The CDR3 DNA reads TGTGCCACCAGCAGTCCGGGACAGGGGACCGACTATGGCTACACCTTC.

This rearrangement joins TRBV6-6 to TRBJ2-3, with D perhaps matching TRBD2 (5 bases). V lost 4 bases and J 3 bases, leaving 11 bases between the germline ends. The CDR3 has 14 amino acids. CDR1 is MNHNY, CDR2 SVGAGI, per germline (reference sequence). CDR3 in DNA: TGTGCCAGCAGTTTCTTTGGGGAGACAGATACGCAGTATTTT. This sequence encodes CASSFFGETDTQYF.

This chain links TRBV5-4 with TRBJ2-5; 8 bases line up with TRBD1. This CDR3 comprises 15 residues. Losses at the gene ends were 4 bases for V and 4 bases for J; bases not matched to a gene: 9. CDR1 and CDR2 from the germline V gene are SGHNT and YYREEE (reference sequence). The CDR3 loop reads CASSPQGAAGETQYF. For the CDR3, the DNA is TGTGCCAGCAGCCCTCAGGGGGCCGCAGGAGAGACCCAGTACTTC.